A selection of T cell receptor beta chains follows, all from one sample in a study of shared clonotypes between healthy human individuals. Assay used: immunoSEQ multiplex PCR; TCRdb lists only in-frame clones, some missing. The sample lists 2 million to 2.5 million clones, around 93% occurring once. The sample consisted of naive CD4+ T cells from PBMCs. These receptors all come from a man younger than 35 in good health. Some clones in this sample may be carry-over from other donors' samples. CDR3s leave out the opening cysteine and the closing phenylalanine or tryptophan. A D gene is named only where the DNA matches it firmly.

v_call: TRBV15
j_call: TRBJ1-2
d_call: NA
cdr3_aa: ATSPGSYGYT

v_call: TRBV7-8
j_call: TRBJ1-4
d_call: NA
cdr3_aa: ASSYNLGWDEKLF

v_call: TRBV19
j_call: TRBJ2-1
d_call: NA
cdr3_aa: ASSNWDEQF

v_call: TRBV27
j_call: TRBJ2-7
d_call: TRBD2
cdr3_aa: ASSPRLAGTSYEQY

v_call: TRBV18
j_call: TRBJ1-1
d_call: NA
cdr3_aa: ASSKTVNTEAF

v_call: TRBV28
j_call: TRBJ1-2
d_call: TRBD1
cdr3_aa: ASSAGQGYYGYT

v_call: TRBV13
j_call: TRBJ2-1
d_call: TRBD1
cdr3_aa: ASTETGTGGFEQF

v_call: TRBV5-1
j_call: TRBJ2-5
d_call: TRBD2
cdr3_aa: ASSAGTSGSETQY

v_call: TRBV28
j_call: TRBJ2-3
d_call: TRBD2
cdr3_aa: ASSLSGIRTDTQY

v_call: TRBV5-5
j_call: TRBJ2-4
d_call: TRBD1
cdr3_aa: ASSGSGQFIAKNIQY

v_call: TRBV6-6
j_call: TRBJ1-3
d_call: NA
cdr3_aa: ASRGGPASGNTIY

v_call: TRBV18
j_call: TRBJ1-3
d_call: TRBD1
cdr3_aa: ASSPQTGTSGNTIY

v_call: TRBV4-1
j_call: TRBJ2-3
d_call: NA
cdr3_aa: ASSLLGSLDTQY

v_call: TRBV15
j_call: TRBJ2-1
d_call: TRBD2
cdr3_aa: ATSRGDSVPSTSGGKQF

v_call: TRBV18
j_call: TRBJ1-4
d_call: NA
cdr3_aa: ASCGSGEKLF

v_call: TRBV27
j_call: TRBJ1-1
d_call: NA
cdr3_aa: ASSPTGLKGNTEAF

v_call: TRBV28
j_call: TRBJ1-4
d_call: TRBD1
cdr3_aa: ASSFPKPGQGTLNLF

v_call: TRBV7-2
j_call: TRBJ2-4
d_call: NA
cdr3_aa: ASSSPGYKNIQY

v_call: TRBV28
j_call: TRBJ2-5
d_call: NA
cdr3_aa: ASSFIQGQETQY

v_call: TRBV2
j_call: TRBJ2-1
d_call: TRBD2
cdr3_aa: ASSEVRSGLAVNEQF

v_call: TRBV28
j_call: TRBJ2-7
d_call: NA
cdr3_aa: ASSTTGTAAYEQY

v_call: TRBV5-6
j_call: TRBJ2-2
d_call: TRBD2
cdr3_aa: ASTPPGLAGFANTGELF

v_call: TRBV11-1
j_call: TRBJ2-1
d_call: TRBD1
cdr3_aa: ASSLRTGEEYEQF

v_call: TRBV6-5
j_call: TRBJ2-7
d_call: NA
cdr3_aa: ASSYSSSGPYEQY

v_call: TRBV7-8
j_call: TRBJ2-6
d_call: NA
cdr3_aa: AIGSPAPGANVLT

v_call: TRBV4-2
j_call: TRBJ2-3
d_call: NA
cdr3_aa: ASSRADTQY

v_call: TRBV7-2
j_call: TRBJ2-5
d_call: TRBD2
cdr3_aa: ASSLWGGDETQY

v_call: TRBV28
j_call: TRBJ2-2
d_call: NA
cdr3_aa: ASRQGGQIFTGELF

v_call: TRBV5-1
j_call: TRBJ2-5
d_call: TRBD1
cdr3_aa: ASSPGTGRGAQY

v_call: TRBV28
j_call: TRBJ2-2
d_call: NA
cdr3_aa: ASGLEAGELF

v_call: TRBV11-2
j_call: TRBJ2-1
d_call: NA
cdr3_aa: ASSYPGPSLF

v_call: TRBV27
j_call: TRBJ2-1
d_call: TRBD1
cdr3_aa: ASSLWGQNNEQF

v_call: TRBV10-2
j_call: TRBJ2-3
d_call: NA
cdr3_aa: ASSRLNPSTDTQY

v_call: TRBV10-3
j_call: TRBJ2-7
d_call: TRBD2
cdr3_aa: AISVAGGPGEQY

v_call: TRBV2
j_call: TRBJ2-3
d_call: TRBD2
cdr3_aa: ASSLVTSSDTQY

v_call: TRBV19
j_call: TRBJ2-3
d_call: TRBD1
cdr3_aa: ASQQGAADTQY

v_call: TRBV29-1
j_call: TRBJ2-3
d_call: TRBD1
cdr3_aa: SVGDRGPSDTQY

v_call: TRBV10-1
j_call: TRBJ2-1
d_call: NA
cdr3_aa: ASSVAFVGGRGSEQF

v_call: TRBV7-3
j_call: TRBJ1-1
d_call: TRBD1
cdr3_aa: ASSLQGANTEAF

v_call: TRBV15
j_call: TRBJ1-2
d_call: NA
cdr3_aa: ATSASVANAGLGGYT

v_call: TRBV5-1
j_call: TRBJ2-7
d_call: TRBD2
cdr3_aa: ASRQHGGRAPYEQY

v_call: TRBV7-2
j_call: TRBJ1-1
d_call: NA
cdr3_aa: ASSARTPENTEAF

v_call: TRBV19
j_call: TRBJ1-2
d_call: TRBD1
cdr3_aa: ASSRDREDYGYT